What follows are 10 T cell receptor beta chains derived from one specimen sequenced in a study of cytomegalovirus exposure and HLA in healthy donors. Libraries were prepared by immunoSEQ multiplex PCR; TCRdb keeps only in-frame clonotypes and omits some of them. The sample comprises about 360,000 clones, approximately 90% of which are singletons, and 0.83% rests with the top ten. Sequenced material: PBMCs. Source of these receptors: a young woman in good health and CMV-seronegative.

The chain is built from TRBV5-1 and TRBJ2-5; a possible D gene is TRBD1 (5 bases). This CDR3 spans 13 amino acids. Per the germline V gene, CDR1 is SGHRS and CDR2 is YFSETQ. Trimming left V 2 bases short and J 2 bases short, with 7 bases between. This CDR3 is CASSFAGQETQYF. CDR3 sequence (DNA): TGCGCCAGCAGCTTCGCAGGGCAAGAGACCCAGTACTTC.

The genes are TRBV14 and TRBJ2-7; the D gene is possibly TRBD1 (5 bases). The CDR3 runs 15 residues. Germline CDR1 is SGHDN and CDR2 is FVKESK. Trimming stripped 4 bases from V and 5 bases from J, with 18 bases between. CDR3 coding DNA: TGTGCCAGCAGCCTCACTCTCAGGGTTTCCGACGAGCAGTACTTC. Translated, it gives CASSLTLRVSDEQYF.

The rearrangement links TRBV5-1 to TRBJ1-1; D possibly corresponds to TRBD1 (5 bases). V was shortened by 0 bases and J by 0 bases, with 9 bases between the two germline ends. CDR1 and CDR2 (germline): SGHRS, YFSETQ. The CDR3 runs 15 residues. The CDR3 DNA reads TGCGCCAGCAGCTTGGAGGGGATTATGAACACTGAAGCTTTCTTT. Its translation: CASSLEGIMNTEAFF.

The chain is built from TRBV11-2 and TRBJ2-3; possible D gene TRBD1, 5 bases. Germline V gene lookup returns CDR1 SGHAT and CDR2 FQNNGV. The CDR3 runs to 14 residues. V was pared by 4 bases and J by 2 bases, with 10 bases between. Here the CDR3 reads CASSSRQFTDTQYF. CDR3 DNA: TGTGCCAGCAGCTCCCGACAGTTCACAGATACGCAGTATTTT.

This sequence joins TRBV2 and TRBJ2-5; 9 bases align to TRBD2. Germline-derived CDR1 and CDR2 are SNHLY and FYNNEI. V lost 8 bases to trimming and J lost 2 bases; unmatched junction nucleotides: 6. The CDR3 spans 14 residues. The CDR3 sequence is CASGTSGSQETQYF. Here the CDR3 DNA reads TGTGCCAGCGGAACTAGCGGGTCACAAGAGACCCAGTACTTC.

The V and J genes are TRBV27 and TRBJ1-3; weak D call: TRBD1 (5 bases). Trimming stripped 3 bases from V and 4 bases from J, with 10 bases between. The germline CDR1 and CDR2 sequences are MNHEY and SMNVEV (reference sequence). This CDR3 is 14 amino acids long. CDR3 protein: CASSFGAFGNTIYF. CDR3 coding DNA: TGTGCCAGCAGTTTTGGGGCGTTCGGAAACACCATATATTTT.

The chain couples TRBV28 to TRBJ2-5; 7 positions agree with TRBD2. The CDR3 covers 14 residues. Germline V gene sequence: CDR1 MDHEN, CDR2 SYDVKM. J lost 2 bases, V lost 5 bases, and 5 bases had no gene match. The CDR3 DNA reads TGTGCCAGCAGTCCCTGGCGGGGGCAAGAGACCCAGTACTTC. As protein: CASSPWRGQETQYF.

The chain joins TRBV7-6 to TRBJ1-1, with 7 bases fitting TRBD1. The CDR3 has 16 residues. V shed 1 base, J shed 0 bases, and the junction held 5 bases outside the gene matches. From germline, CDR1 is SGHVS and CDR2 FNYEAQ. The CDR3 coding sequence is TGTGCCAGCAGCTTAGGGCAGGGGGGATTGAACACTGAAGCTTTCTTT. Translating gives CASSLGQGGLNTEAFF.

The CDR3 DNA reads TGCGCCAGCAGCCAAAGGGACAGTCATACGCAGTATTTT. This codes for CASSQRDSHTQYF. V and J are TRBV4-1 and TRBJ2-3; 7 bases are shared with TRBD1. Trimming cost V 2 bases and J 7 bases; bases outside gene matches: 3. The CDR3 loop spans 13 amino acids. Germline CDR1 reads MGHRA; CDR2 reads YSYEKL.

The rearrangement uses TRBV6-5 and TRBJ2-1, with 11 bases that match TRBD2. The CDR3 runs to 15 residues. The junction had 7 bases not matched to a gene; V was cut back by 6 bases and J by 6 bases. The germline V gene encodes CDR1 MNHEY and CDR2 SVGAGI. DNA of the CDR3: TGTGCCAGCAGGACTCGACTAGCGGGAAGCAATGAGCAGTTCTTC. This translates into CASRTRLAGSNEQFF.